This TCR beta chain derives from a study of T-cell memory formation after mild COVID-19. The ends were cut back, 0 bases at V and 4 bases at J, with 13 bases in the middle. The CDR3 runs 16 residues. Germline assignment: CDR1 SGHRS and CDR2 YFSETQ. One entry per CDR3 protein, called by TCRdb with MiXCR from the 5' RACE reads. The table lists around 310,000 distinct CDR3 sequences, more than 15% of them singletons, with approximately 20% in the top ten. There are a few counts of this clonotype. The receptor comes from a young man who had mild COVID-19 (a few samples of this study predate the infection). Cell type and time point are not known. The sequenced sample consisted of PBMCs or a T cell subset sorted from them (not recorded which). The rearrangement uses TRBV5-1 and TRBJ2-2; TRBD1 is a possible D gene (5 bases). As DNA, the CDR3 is TGCGCCAGCAGCTTGGCCCGCAGGGCGAGCACCGGGGAGCTGTTTTTT. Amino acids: CASSLARRASTGELFF.